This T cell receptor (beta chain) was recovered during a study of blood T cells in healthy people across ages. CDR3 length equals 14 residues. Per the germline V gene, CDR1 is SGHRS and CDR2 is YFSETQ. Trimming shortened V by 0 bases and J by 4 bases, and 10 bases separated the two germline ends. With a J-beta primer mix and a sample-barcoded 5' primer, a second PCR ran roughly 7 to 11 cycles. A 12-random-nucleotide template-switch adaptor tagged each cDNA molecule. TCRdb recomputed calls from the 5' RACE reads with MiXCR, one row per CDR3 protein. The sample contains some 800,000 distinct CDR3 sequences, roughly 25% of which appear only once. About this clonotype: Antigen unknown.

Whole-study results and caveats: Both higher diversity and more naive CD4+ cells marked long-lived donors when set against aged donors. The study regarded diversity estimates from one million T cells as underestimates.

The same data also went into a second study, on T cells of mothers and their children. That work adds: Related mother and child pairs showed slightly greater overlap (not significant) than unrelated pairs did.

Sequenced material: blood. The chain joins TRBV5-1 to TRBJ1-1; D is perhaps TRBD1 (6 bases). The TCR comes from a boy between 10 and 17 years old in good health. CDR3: CASSLEGGATEAFF. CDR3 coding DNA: TGCGCCAGCAGCTTGGAAGGGGGTGCCACTGAAGCTTTCTTT.